Detailed here is one T cell receptor (beta chain). Its antigen is still unknown. Looked up from germline, CDR1 is KGHSH and CDR2 is LQKENI. CDR3 length: 15 residues. The germline V and J ends were trimmed by 4 bases and 8 bases, with 20 bases remaining between them. This entry comes from a study of chemoradiotherapy in HPV16-positive cancers. Across the study: Candidate HPV-specific T-cell clones and common TCR motifs came from functional assays in two HPV16-positive patients.

Study-level findings and limits: During treatment, candidate HPV-specific clones and E7-related motifs expanded in tumor.

The table came from immunoSEQ multiplex PCR; TCRdb's copy has only in-frame clones and leaves some out. This sample carries 9,000 to 10,000 clones, roughly 84% of them seen once, and the ten largest clones take roughly 2.6%. The sample consisted of blood, taken from a patient who underwent chemoradiotherapy. This clonotype was sampled from a human donor with HPV-associated anogenital cancer. The chain links TRBV18 to TRBJ1-2; TRBD1 is a possible D gene (5 bases). Here the CDR3 DNA reads TGTGCCAGCTCACAAGGGGCCAGGGACTTCGGAGGCTACACCTTC. This codes for CASSQGARDFGGYTF.